This TCR beta chain was recovered during a study of beta chain features in type 1 diabetes. Overall study: Patients looked much like healthy donors when it came to age, gender and cell yields.

Expressed TCRB transcripts were sequenced after all isolated RNA was converted to cDNA. Assay used: immunoSEQ multiplex PCR; TCRdb lists only in-frame clones, some missing. This table has under 550,000 clones, over 9.5% appearing once. The V end lost 0 bases, the J end lost 8 bases, and 10 bases lay between the germline ends. This CDR3 has 13 residues. Germline CDR1 SGHAT, CDR2 FQNNGV. V is TRBV11-2 and J is TRBJ1-1, with D hard to call. The sequence came from a woman aged 18-29 years in good health. Sequencing was performed on naive CD4+ T cells from blood. CDR3 loop: CASSLDRMTEAFF. For the CDR3, the DNA is TGTGCCAGCAGCTTAGATCGGATGACAGAAGCTTTCTTT.